The 14 T cell receptor beta chains below were found in one sample sequenced in a study of post-analysis software for immune sequencing data (dated by TCRdb to the mid-2010s). Study-wide conclusions, independent of this receptor: Patients showed significantly higher frequencies than controls for five TRBV segments, among them TRBV5-6, TRBV5-1 and TRBV20-1.

For these TCRs, the target antigens are not known. Libraries were built with PCR. The data were produced on an Illumina HiSeq 2500. Unique molecular identifiers were incorporated into TCR beta cDNA libraries to reduce PCR and sequencing biases. Using fastp at Q25 and MiXCR, TCRdb reprocessed the public reads and kept productive beta chains. Records with the same CDR3 protein are collapsed into one entry carrying the most frequent genes and DNA. Recorded for this sample are around 770,000 distinct CDR3 sequences; around 45% of them occurred a single time. Just under 5% of the sample is in the top ten clones. Input material: blood. The receptors derive from a girl aged 5-17 years with multiple sclerosis.

Only a few counts were recorded for this clonotype. This rearrangement joins TRBV11-2 to TRBJ2-7; D gene unclear. The V and J ends lost 4 bases and 0 bases respectively, with 19 bases between them. This CDR3 contains 17 residues. CDR1 and CDR2 from the germline V gene are SGHAT and FQNNGV. The CDR3 sequence: CASSSPRGGSSSYEQYF. DNA for the CDR3: TGTGCCAGCAGCTCCCCGCGTGGTGGGTCTAGCTCCTACGAGCAGTACTTC.

This sequence joins TRBV7-2 and TRBJ2-5, with TRBD2 identical over 13 bases. The CDR3 length is 18 residues. V trimming: 0 bases; J trimming: 4 bases; junction bases outside the gene matches: 8. From germline, CDR1 is SGHTA and CDR2 FQGNSA. The CDR3 DNA reads as TGTGCCAGCAGCTTAGCCTACGGACTAGCGGGAGAGGGAGAGACCCAGTACTTC. Translation gives CASSLAYGLAGEGETQYF.

This clonotype was seen once. The chain joins TRBV5-5 to TRBJ2-5; 7 bases match TRBD2. The junction had 7 bases not matched to a gene; V was cut back by 4 bases and J by 1 base. CDR3 length: 15 residues. Germline V lookup: CDR1 SGHKS, CDR2 YYEKEE (reference sequence). CDR3 DNA: TGTGCCAGCAGCCTCATGGCTAGCGGCCAAGAGACCCAGTACTTC. This codes for CASSLMASGQETQYF.

This chain uses TRBV29-1 with TRBJ2-5; 10 positions agree with TRBD2. This CDR3 is 13 amino acids long. CDR1 is SQVTM, CDR2 ANQGSEA, per germline. Trimming at V came to 2 bases and at J to 11 bases, leaving 8 bases not matched to a gene. The CDR3 DNA is TGCAGCGTTGAACTAGCGGGAGCGGAAGGGCAGTACTTC. Translation gives CSVELAGAEGQYF.

The rearrangement uses TRBV30 and TRBJ2-7; no definite D call. The CDR3 has 14 amino acids. The germline V gene has CDR1 GTSNPN and CDR2 SVGIG (reference sequence). Trimming removed 0 bases at V and 0 bases at J, with 9 bases between. CDR3: CAWSVGGSSYEQYF. The CDR3 DNA is TGTGCCTGGAGTGTAGGTGGTAGCTCCTACGAGCAGTACTTC.

The gene calls are TRBV3-1 and TRBJ1-1; D not certain. V was shortened by 1 base and J by 3 bases, with 12 bases between the two germline ends. CDR1 is LGHDT, CDR2 YNNKEL, per germline (reference sequence). The CDR3 has 15 amino acids. The CDR3 bases are TGTGCCAGCAGCCAAGGATCAGTCTCCTACACTGAAGCTTTCTTT. Amino acid sequence: CASSQGSVSYTEAFF.

This clonotype was observed a handful of times. The chain uses TRBV10-3 and TRBJ2-5, with TRBD1 matching over 9 bases. Germline trimming cut 3 bases from V and 4 bases from J; bases unmatched to any gene: 3. This CDR3 is built from 14 residues. Germline lookup yields CDR1 ENHRY and CDR2 SYGVKD. The CDR3 region has the DNA TGTGCCATCAGTGATGAGACAGGGGGAGAGACCCAGTACTTC. As protein: CAISDETGGETQYF.

This rearrangement joins TRBV27 to TRBJ2-7; no definite D call. Per the germline V gene, CDR1 is MNHEY and CDR2 is SMNVEV (reference sequence). V was pared by 5 bases and J by 2 bases, with 22 bases between. This CDR3 is 17 amino acids long. The CDR3 nucleotides are TGTGCCAGCAGTCTATTTCCTCCTACTCTTACCACCTACGAGCAGTACTTC. Amino acid sequence: CASSLFPPTLTTYEQYF.

The chain links TRBV27 to TRBJ2-4; 13 bases match TRBD2. This CDR3 has 15 residues. Germline values: CDR1 MNHEY, CDR2 SMNVEV (reference sequence). Unmatched junction bases numbered 8, after V lost 0 bases and J lost 15 bases. The CDR3 sequence is CASSLSSGLAGFLYF. The CDR3 nucleotides are TGTGCCAGCAGTTTATCATCGGGACTAGCGGGATTTTTGTACTTC.

This chain connects TRBV24-1 to TRBJ1-1; possible D gene TRBD1, 5 bases. The CDR3 has 15 amino acids. The germline V and J ends were trimmed by 7 bases and 3 bases, with 17 bases remaining between them. Germline CDR1 KGHDR, CDR2 SFDVKD. The CDR3 DNA follows: TGTGCCACCAGGGGGAGGGGAATAGGGGACACTGAAGCTTTCTTT. This encodes CATRGRGIGDTEAFF.

This clonotype has more than one count but fewer than ten. The chain recombines TRBV29-1 with TRBJ2-3; D unclear. Germline values: CDR1 SQVTM, CDR2 ANQGSEA. Deletions cut 3 bases from V and 2 bases from J, with 9 bases between. There are 13 residues in the CDR3. The CDR3 here is CSVEELLTDTQYF. In DNA form, the CDR3 reads TGCAGCGTTGAGGAGCTCCTCACAGATACGCAGTATTTT.

V usage is TRBV20-1 and J usage is TRBJ1-2; a possible D gene is TRBD1 (5 bases). The V and J ends lost 1 base and 8 bases respectively, with 20 bases between them. The CDR3 is 15 residues long. Germline values: CDR1 DFQATT, CDR2 SNEGSKA (reference sequence). CDR3 bases: TGCAGTGCTAGAGGCTCGGAACAGGAGCGTAGGGGCTACACCTTC. Protein: CSARGSEQERRGYTF.

The chain has TRBV11-1 and TRBJ2-3, with a tentative D call TRBD2 (6 bases). Trimming removed 5 bases from V and 6 bases from J, with 18 bases in between. The CDR3 length is 15 residues. CDR1 is SGHAT and CDR2 is FQDESV in the germline V gene (reference sequence). CDR3 DNA: TGTGCCAGCAGCCCTGGACTACCGAGCGCGGATACGCAGTATTTT. This translates into CASSPGLPSADTQYF.

The chain uses TRBV28 and TRBJ1-4; D is undetermined. V was shortened by 3 bases and J by 6 bases, with 14 bases between the two germline ends. CDR1 and CDR2 (germline): MDHEN, SYDVKM. The CDR3 is made up of 15 amino acids. The CDR3 reads CASSFHGDVHEKLFF. DNA of the CDR3: TGTGCCAGCAGTTTTCACGGAGATGTCCATGAAAAACTGTTTTTT.